The following is a T cell receptor (beta chain) sequence with its context. V shed 6 bases, J shed 0 bases, and the junction held 10 bases outside the gene matches. Per germline, CDR1 MNHNY and CDR2 SVGAGI (reference sequence). The CDR3 totals 16 residues. This record belongs to a study of blood T cell repertoires in COVID-19. Study-level background: Acute and convalescent COVID-19 samples came from the United States, Italy and Spain. T cells, B-cell-depleted T cells, or PBMCs supplied cDNA or gDNA.

Original analysis: Estimation of nucleated cell counts was performed using reference gene primer amplification. The table came from immunoSEQ multiplex PCR; TCRdb's copy has only in-frame clones and leaves some out. V and J calls and clone size follow that table, whereas D and trimming were derived from the DNA. The repertoire consists of 250,000 to 350,000 clones, with around four fifths occurring once and the leading ten covering 4.1%. The receptor was derived from a woman between 45 and 65 years old with active or convalescent COVID-19. The chain joins TRBV6-6 to TRBJ1-1; 7 bases align to TRBD1. Sequenced: peripheral blood. The CDR3 loop reads CASSRTGGTMNTEAFF. In DNA form, the CDR3 reads TGTGCCAGCAGCCGGACAGGCGGAACAATGAACACTGAAGCTTTCTTT.